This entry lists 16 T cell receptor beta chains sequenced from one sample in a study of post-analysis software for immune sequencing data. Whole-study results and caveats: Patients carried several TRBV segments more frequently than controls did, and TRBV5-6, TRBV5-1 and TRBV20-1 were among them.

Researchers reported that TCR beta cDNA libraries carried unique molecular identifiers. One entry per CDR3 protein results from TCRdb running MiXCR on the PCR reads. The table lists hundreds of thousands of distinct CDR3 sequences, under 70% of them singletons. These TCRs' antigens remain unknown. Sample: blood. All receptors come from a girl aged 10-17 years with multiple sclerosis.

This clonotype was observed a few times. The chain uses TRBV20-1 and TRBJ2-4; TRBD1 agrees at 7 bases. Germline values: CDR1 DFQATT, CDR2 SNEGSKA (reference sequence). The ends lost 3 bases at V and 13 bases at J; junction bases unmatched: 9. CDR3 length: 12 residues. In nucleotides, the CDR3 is TGCAGTGCTAGGAAAGGACAGGAAGAGCAGTACTTC. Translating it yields CSARKGQEEQYF.

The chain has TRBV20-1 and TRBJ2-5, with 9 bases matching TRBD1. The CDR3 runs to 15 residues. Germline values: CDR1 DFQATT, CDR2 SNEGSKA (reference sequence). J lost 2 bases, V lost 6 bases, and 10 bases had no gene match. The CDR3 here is CSASGQGSDQETQYF. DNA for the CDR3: TGCAGTGCCAGCGGACAGGGGAGTGATCAAGAGACCCAGTACTTC.

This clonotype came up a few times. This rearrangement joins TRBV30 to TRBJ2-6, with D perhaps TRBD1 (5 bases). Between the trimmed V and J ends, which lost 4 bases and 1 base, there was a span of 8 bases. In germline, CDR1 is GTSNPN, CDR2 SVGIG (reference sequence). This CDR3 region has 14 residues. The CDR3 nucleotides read TGTGCCTGGATTAGACAGTCTGGGGCCAACGTCCTGACTTTC. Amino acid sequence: CAWIRQSGANVLTF.

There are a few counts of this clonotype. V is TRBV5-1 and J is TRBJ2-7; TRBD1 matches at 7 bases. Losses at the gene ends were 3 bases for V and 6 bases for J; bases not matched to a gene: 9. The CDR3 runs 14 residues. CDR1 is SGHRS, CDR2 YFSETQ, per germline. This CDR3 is CASSYRDSSSEQYF. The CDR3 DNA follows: TGCGCCAGCAGCTACCGGGACAGTTCGAGCGAGCAGTACTTC.

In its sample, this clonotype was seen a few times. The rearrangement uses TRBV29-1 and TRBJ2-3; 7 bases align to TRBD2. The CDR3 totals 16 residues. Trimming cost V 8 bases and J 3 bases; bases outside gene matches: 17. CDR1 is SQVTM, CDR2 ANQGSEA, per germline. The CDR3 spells CSHGRSRLVSTDTQYF. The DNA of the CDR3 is TGCAGCCACGGGAGGTCCCGCCTAGTGAGTACAGATACGCAGTATTTT.

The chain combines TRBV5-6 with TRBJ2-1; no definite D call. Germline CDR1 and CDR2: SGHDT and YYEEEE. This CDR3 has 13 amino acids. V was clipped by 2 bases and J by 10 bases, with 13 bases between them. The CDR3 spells CASSLPGVGEQFF. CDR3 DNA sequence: TGTGCCAGCAGCTTACCTGGGGTTGGGGAGCAGTTCTTC. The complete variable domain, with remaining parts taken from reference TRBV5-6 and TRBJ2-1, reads DAGVTQSPTHLIKTRGQQVTLRCSPKSGHDTVSWYQQALGQGPQFIFQYYEEEERQRGNFPDRFSGHQFPNYSSELNVNALLLGDSALYLCASSLPGVGEQFFGPGTRLTVL.

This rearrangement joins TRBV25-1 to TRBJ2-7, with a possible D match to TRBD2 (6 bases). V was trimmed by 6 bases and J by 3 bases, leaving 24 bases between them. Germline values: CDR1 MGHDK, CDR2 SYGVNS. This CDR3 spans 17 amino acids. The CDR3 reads CASRHSAGPQRDYEQYF. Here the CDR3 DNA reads TGTGCCAGCAGACACTCCGCGGGGCCTCAAAGGGACTACGAGCAGTACTTC.

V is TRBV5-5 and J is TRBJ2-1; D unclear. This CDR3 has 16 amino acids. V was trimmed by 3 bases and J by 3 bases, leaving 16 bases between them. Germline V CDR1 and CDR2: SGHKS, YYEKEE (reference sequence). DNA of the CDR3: TGTGCCAGCAGCTGGGCCCCGGACCTTTTCTACAATGAGCAGTTCTTC. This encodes CASSWAPDLFYNEQFF.

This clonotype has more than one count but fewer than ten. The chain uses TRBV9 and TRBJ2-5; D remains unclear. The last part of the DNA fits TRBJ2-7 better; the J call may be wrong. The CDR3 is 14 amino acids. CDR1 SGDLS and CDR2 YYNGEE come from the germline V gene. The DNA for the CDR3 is TGTGCCAGCAGCGTAGGTGGCCGTCAATCCGAGCAGTACTTC. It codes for CASSVGGRQSEQYF.

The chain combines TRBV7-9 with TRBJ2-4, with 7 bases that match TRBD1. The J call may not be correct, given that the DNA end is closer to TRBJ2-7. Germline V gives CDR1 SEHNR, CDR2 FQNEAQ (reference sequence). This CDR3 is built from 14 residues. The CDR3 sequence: CASSLPQGPYEQYF. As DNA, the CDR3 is TGTGCCAGCAGCTTGCCACAGGGGCCCTACGAGCAGTACTTC.

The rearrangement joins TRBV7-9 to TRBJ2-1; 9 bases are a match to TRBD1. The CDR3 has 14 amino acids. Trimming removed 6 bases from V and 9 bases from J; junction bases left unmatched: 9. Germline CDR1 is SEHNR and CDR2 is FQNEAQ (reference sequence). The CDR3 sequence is CASRLSRQGVEQFF. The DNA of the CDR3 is TGTGCCAGCAGACTTAGCAGACAGGGGGTTGAGCAGTTCTTC.

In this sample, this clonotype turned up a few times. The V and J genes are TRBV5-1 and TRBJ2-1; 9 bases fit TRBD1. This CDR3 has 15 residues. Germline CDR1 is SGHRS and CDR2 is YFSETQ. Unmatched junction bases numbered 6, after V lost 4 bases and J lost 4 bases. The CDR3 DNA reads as TGCGCCAGCAGCACCACCGGGACAGGGTACAATGAGCAGTTCTTC. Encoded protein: CASSTTGTGYNEQFF.

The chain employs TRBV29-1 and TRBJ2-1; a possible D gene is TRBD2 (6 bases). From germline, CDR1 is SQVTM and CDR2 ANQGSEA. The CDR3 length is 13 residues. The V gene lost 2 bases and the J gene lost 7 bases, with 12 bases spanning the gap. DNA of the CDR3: TGCAGCGTTGAACGGGGGATAGCTAATGAGCAGTTCTTC. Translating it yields CSVERGIANEQFF.

In DNA form, the CDR3 reads TGCGCCAGCAGCCGGTCCGGACAGGGAGATTCCTACGAGCAGTACTTC. Its translation is CASSRSGQGDSYEQYF. V is TRBV4-1 and J is TRBJ2-7, with 8 bases identical to TRBD1. CDR3 length: 16 amino acids. CDR1 is MGHRA and CDR2 is YSYEKL in the germline V gene. Trimming took 4 bases from V and 1 from J; bases not matched to a gene: 9.

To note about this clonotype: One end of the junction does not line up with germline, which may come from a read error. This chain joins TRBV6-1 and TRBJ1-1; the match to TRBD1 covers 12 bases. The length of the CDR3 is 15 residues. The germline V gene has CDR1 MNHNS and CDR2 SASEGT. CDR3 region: CASSEKGTGGTEAFF. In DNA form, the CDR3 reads TGTGCCAGCAGTGAGAAGGGGACAGGGGGCACTGAGGCTTTCTTT.

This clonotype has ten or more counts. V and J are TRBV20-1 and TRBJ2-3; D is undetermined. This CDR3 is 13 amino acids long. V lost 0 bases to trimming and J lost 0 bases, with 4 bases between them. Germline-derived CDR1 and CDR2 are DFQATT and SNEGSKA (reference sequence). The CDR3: CSAREGSTDTQYF. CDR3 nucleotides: TGCAGTGCTAGAGAGGGGAGCACAGATACGCAGTATTTT.